These 9 T cell receptor beta chains were all obtained from the same sample, sequenced in a study of T cell changes during pregnancy in multiple sclerosis (dated by TCRdb to 2018 to 2020). Library construction relied on the immunoSEQ multiplex PCR assay. TCRdb's version of the immuneACCESS table is confined to in-frame rearrangements and falls short of the full clone set. An unresolved V gene accounts for under half of the shortfall where checked; the remainder is of unknown origin. The sample table lists about 93,000 clones, 85% to 95% of them with a count of one. The top ten hold 2% to 2.5% of the sample. Sample: peripheral blood, taken after pregnancy. These receptors were collected from a female donor with multiple sclerosis, enrolled in a pregnancy study.

V is TRBV2 and J is TRBJ2-4, with D maybe TRBD2 (6 bases). Germline assignment: CDR1 SNHLY and CDR2 FYNNEI. The V gene lost 6 bases and the J gene lost 1 base, with 7 bases spanning the gap. The CDR3 extends over 13 amino acids. CDR3 nucleotides: TGTGCCAGCAGCGCGGGGGCCAAAAACATTCAGTACTTC. Its protein product is CASSAGAKNIQYF.

This clone was observed at least ten times. The chain combines TRBV4-2 with TRBJ1-2, with a possible D match to TRBD1 (5 bases). Germline V gene sequence: CDR1 LGHNA, CDR2 YNFKEQ. Trimming left V 0 bases short and J 5 bases short, with 10 bases between. This CDR3 comprises 14 residues. The CDR3: CASSQERRGYGYTF. DNA of the CDR3: TGTGCCAGCAGCCAAGAAAGGCGGGGGTATGGCTACACCTTC.

The chain carries TRBV7-8 and TRBJ2-3, with D hard to call. CDR3 length: 16 amino acids. CDR1 is SGHVS and CDR2 is FQNEAQ in the germline V gene. Deletions cut 4 bases from V and 1 base from J, with 15 bases between. The CDR3 DNA follows: TGTGCCAGCAGCTCCGCCCCCCGTCGGGGCACAGATACGCAGTATTTT. This codes for CASSSAPRRGTDTQYF.

This rearrangement joins TRBV7-9 to TRBJ2-2; the D is unclear. The CDR3 contains 14 residues. CDR1 SEHNR and CDR2 FQNEAQ come from the germline V gene (reference sequence). Trimming removed 2 bases from V and 4 bases from J, with 8 bases in between. The CDR3 coding sequence is TGTGCCAGCAGCTTAAGCGTCGGCACCGGGGAGCTGTTTTTT. Residues: CASSLSVGTGELFF.

This chain uses TRBV27 with TRBJ2-1; D is perhaps TRBD1 (5 bases). In germline, CDR1 is MNHEY, CDR2 SMNVEV (reference sequence). This CDR3 spans 14 amino acids. The V end was cut by 2 bases, the J end by 0 bases, with 5 bases between. CDR3 in amino acids: CASSLQGSYNEQFF. In DNA form, the CDR3 reads TGTGCCAGCAGTTTACAGGGCTCCTACAATGAGCAGTTCTTC.

The rearrangement uses TRBV9 and TRBJ2-1, with D possibly being TRBD2 (5 bases). Between the trimmed V and J ends, which lost 3 bases and 0 bases, there was a span of 7 bases. The germline CDR1 and CDR2 sequences are SGDLS and YYNGEE. This CDR3 spans 14 amino acids. The CDR3 DNA is TGTGCCAGCAGCGACGGGATCTCCTACAATGAGCAGTTCTTC. Translated: CASSDGISYNEQFF.

V gene TRBV7-2 combines with J gene TRBJ1-5, with 8 bases that match TRBD1. CDR3 length: 16 residues. The germline V gene has CDR1 SGHTA and CDR2 FQGNSA. V gave up 5 bases and J gave up 0 bases; unmatched junction bases: 6. CDR3 sequence (DNA): TGTGCCAGCAGCCCCGGACAGGGTTATAGCAATCAGCCCCAGCATTTT. It encodes CASSPGQGYSNQPQHF.

V is TRBV4-3 and J is TRBJ1-5; D gene unclear. Trimming took off 1 base at V and 7 bases at J, with 11 bases between the two ends. The germline CDR1 and CDR2 sequences are LGHNA and YSLEER. The CDR3 extends over 14 amino acids. CDR3 bases: TGCGCCAGCAGCCAAGTTCCACGCGGCCAGCCCCAGCATTTT. Protein product: CASSQVPRGQPQHF.

V is TRBV25-1 and J is TRBJ2-1; D remains unclear. V was trimmed by 5 bases and J by 8 bases, leaving 19 bases between them. The germline V gene has CDR1 MGHDK and CDR2 SYGVNS. CDR3 size: 15 residues. CDR3 amino acids: CASSTHLNKIDEQFF. The CDR3 region has the DNA TGTGCCAGCAGTACCCACCTTAACAAAATCGATGAGCAGTTCTTC.